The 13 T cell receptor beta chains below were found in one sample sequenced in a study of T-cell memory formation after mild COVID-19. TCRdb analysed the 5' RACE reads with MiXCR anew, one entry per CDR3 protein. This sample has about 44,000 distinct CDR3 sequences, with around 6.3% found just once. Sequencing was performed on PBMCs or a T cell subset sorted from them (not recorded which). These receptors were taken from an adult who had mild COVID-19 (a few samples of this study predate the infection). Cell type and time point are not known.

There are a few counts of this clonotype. The CDR3 DNA reads TGTGCCTGGGACAGACAGGGCCGATACCAGCCCCAGCATTTT. This codes for CAWDRQGRYQPQHF. The gene calls are TRBV30 and TRBJ1-5; TRBD1 aligns across 7 bases. The V and J ends lost 5 bases and 7 bases, in that order; junction bases with no gene match: 11. Germline-derived CDR1 and CDR2 are GTSNPN and SVGIG (reference sequence). The CDR3 is 14 amino acids.

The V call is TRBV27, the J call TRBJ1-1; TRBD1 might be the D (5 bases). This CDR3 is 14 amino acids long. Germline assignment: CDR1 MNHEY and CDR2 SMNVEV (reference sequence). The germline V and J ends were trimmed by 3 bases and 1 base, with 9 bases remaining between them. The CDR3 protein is CASSFLQGNTEAFF. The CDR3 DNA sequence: TGTGCCAGCAGTTTCCTCCAGGGGAACACTGAAGCTTTCTTT.

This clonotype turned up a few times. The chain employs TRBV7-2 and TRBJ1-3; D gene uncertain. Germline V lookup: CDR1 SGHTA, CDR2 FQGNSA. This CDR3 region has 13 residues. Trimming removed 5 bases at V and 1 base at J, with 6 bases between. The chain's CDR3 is CASSGRSGNTIYF. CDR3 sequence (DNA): TGTGCCAGCAGCGGCCGGTCTGGAAACACCATATATTTT.

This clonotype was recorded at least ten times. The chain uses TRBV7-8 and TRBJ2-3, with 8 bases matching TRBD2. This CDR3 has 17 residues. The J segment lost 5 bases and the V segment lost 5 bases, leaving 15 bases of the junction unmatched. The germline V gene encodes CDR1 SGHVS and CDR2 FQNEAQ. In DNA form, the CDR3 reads TGTGCCAGCAGCCCATCAAGTACGGGGGGGCCCGGAGATACGCAGTATTTT. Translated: CASSPSSTGGPGDTQYF.

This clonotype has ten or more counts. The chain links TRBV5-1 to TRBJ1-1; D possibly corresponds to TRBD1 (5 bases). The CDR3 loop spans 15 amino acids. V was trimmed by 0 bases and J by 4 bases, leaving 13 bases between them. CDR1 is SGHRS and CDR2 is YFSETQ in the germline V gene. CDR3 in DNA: TGCGCCAGCAGCTTGGTAGGGGTTGCGGTCACTGAAGCTTTCTTT. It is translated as CASSLVGVAVTEAFF.

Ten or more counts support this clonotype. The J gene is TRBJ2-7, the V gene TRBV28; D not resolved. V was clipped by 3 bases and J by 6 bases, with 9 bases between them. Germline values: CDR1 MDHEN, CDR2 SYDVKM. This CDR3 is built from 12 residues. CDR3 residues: CASSLASREQYF. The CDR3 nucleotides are TGTGCCAGCAGTTTGGCCAGCCGCGAGCAGTACTTC.

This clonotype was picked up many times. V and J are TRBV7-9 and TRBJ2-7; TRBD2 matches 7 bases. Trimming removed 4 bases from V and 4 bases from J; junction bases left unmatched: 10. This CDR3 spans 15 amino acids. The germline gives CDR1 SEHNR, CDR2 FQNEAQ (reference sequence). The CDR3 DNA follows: TGTGCCAGCAGCTCCAGGGCGGGAGCCCGATACGAGCAGTACTTC. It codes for CASSSRAGARYEQYF. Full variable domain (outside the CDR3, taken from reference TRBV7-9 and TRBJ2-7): DTGVSQNPRHKITKRGQNVTFRCDPISEHNRLYWYRQTLGQGPEFLTYFQNEAQLEKSRLLSDRFSAERPKGSFSTLEIQRTEQGDSAMYLCASSSRAGARYEQYFGPGTRLTVT.

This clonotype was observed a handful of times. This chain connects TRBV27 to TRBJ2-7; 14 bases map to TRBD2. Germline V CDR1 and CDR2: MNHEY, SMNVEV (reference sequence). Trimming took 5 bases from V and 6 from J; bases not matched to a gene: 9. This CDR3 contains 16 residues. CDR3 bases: TGTGCCAGCAGTCCCCAACCCGGACTAGCGGGAGGCGAGCAGTACTTC. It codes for CASSPQPGLAGGEQYF.

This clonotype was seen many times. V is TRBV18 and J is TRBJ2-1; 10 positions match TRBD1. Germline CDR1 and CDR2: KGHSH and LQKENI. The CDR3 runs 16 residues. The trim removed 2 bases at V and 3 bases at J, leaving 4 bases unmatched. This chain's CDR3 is CASSPGQGGIYNEQFF. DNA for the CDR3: TGTGCCAGCTCACCAGGACAGGGGGGGATCTACAATGAGCAGTTCTTC.

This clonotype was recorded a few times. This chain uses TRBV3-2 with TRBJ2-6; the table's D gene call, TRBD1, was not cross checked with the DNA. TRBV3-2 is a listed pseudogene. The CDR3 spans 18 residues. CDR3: CASSQVRTGGSGANVLTF. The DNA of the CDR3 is TGTGCCAGCAGCCAAGTTAGGACAGGGGGATCTGGGGCCAACGTCCTGACTTTC.

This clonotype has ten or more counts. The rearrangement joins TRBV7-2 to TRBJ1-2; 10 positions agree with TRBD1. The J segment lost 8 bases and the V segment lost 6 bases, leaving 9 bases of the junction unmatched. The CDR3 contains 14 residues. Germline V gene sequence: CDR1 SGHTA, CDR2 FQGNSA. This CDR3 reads CASRPTGGYPGYTF. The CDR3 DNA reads TGTGCCAGCAGACCGACAGGGGGCTACCCGGGCTACACCTTC.

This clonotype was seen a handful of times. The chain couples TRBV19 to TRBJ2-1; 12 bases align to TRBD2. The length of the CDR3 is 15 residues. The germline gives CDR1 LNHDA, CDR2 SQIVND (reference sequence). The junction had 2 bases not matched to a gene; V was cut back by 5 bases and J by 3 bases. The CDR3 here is CASSRTSGIYNEQFF. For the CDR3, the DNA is TGTGCCAGTAGTCGGACTAGCGGGATCTACAATGAGCAGTTCTTC.

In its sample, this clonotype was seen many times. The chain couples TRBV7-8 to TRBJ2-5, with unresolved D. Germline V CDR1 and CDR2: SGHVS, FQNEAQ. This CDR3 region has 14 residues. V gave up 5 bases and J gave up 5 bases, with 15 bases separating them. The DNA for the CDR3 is TGTGCCAGCAGCCTCGCCACCCTGGGCGAGACCCAGTACTTC. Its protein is CASSLATLGETQYF. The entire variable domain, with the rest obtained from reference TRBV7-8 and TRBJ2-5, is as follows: GAGVSQSPRYKVAKRGQDVALRCDPISGHVSLFWYQQALGQGPEFLTYFQNEAQLDKSGLPSDRFFAERPEGSVSTLKIQRTQQEDSAVYLCASSLATLGETQYFGPGTRLLVL.